One and the same sample provided the 29 T cell receptor beta chains below, sequenced in a study of cytomegalovirus exposure and HLA in healthy donors. The primer mix had 60 Vbeta and 13 Jbeta primers. Generated by immunoSEQ multiplex PCR, the TCRdb table keeps only in-frame clones and is missing some. The data hold 150,000 to 250,000 clones, with 82% observed a single time. The material sequenced was PBMCs. Receptor source: a boy aged 2 to 9 in good health and CMV-seronegative.

V and J are TRBV5-1 and TRBJ2-5; possible D gene TRBD2, 5 bases. V was trimmed by 2 bases and J by 0 bases, leaving 17 bases between them. This CDR3 has 17 residues. Germline lookup yields CDR1 SGHRS and CDR2 YFSETQ. CDR3 sequence reads: CASSFVGSFEYQETQYF. The CDR3 nucleotides are TGCGCCAGCAGCTTTGTGGGGAGTTTCGAGTACCAAGAGACCCAGTACTTC. Full variable domain (rest looked up from reference TRBV5-1 and TRBJ2-5): KAGVTQTPRYLIKTRGQQVTLSCSPISGHRSVSWYQQTPGQGLQFLFEYFSETQRNKGNFPGRFSGRQFSNSRSEMNVSTLELGDSALYLCASSFVGSFEYQETQYFGPGTRLLVL.

The V call is TRBV5-4, the J call TRBJ1-1; D gene ambiguous. The CDR3 contains 12 residues. CDR1 is SGHNT and CDR2 is YYREEE in the germline V gene (reference sequence). V was shortened by 3 bases and J by 8 bases, with 11 bases between the two germline ends. The CDR3 DNA is TGTGCCAGCAGCTCCCCAGACATGGAAGCTTTCTTT. This translates into CASSSPDMEAFF. Drawing the rest from reference TRBV5-4 and TRBJ1-1, the complete variable domain is ETGVTQSPTHLIKTRGQQVTLRCSSQSGHNTVSWYQQALGQGPQFIFQYYREEENGRGNFPPRFSGLQFPNYSSELNVNALELDDSALYLCASSSPDMEAFFGQGTRLTVV.

This chain connects TRBV5-1 to TRBJ1-5; 10 bases line up with TRBD1. Germline values: CDR1 SGHRS, CDR2 YFSETQ. This CDR3 is built from 16 residues. Unmatched junction bases numbered 3, after V lost 0 bases and J lost 3 bases. The DNA of the CDR3 is TGCGCCAGCAGCTTGGGGACAGGGGGACCCAATCAGCCCCAGCATTTT. It translates to CASSLGTGGPNQPQHF.

The J gene is TRBJ2-1, the V gene TRBV4-2, with 7 bases that match TRBD2. J was trimmed by 5 bases and V by 0 bases; bases with no gene match: 13. The CDR3 is made up of 18 amino acids. The germline gives CDR1 LGHNA, CDR2 YNFKEQ. CDR3 sequence: CASSQEKGPWGGNNEQFF. CDR3 coding DNA: TGTGCCAGCAGCCAAGAAAAGGGGCCGTGGGGGGGTAACAATGAGCAGTTCTTC.

Note on this clone: One junction end does not reproduce the germline sequence, and a read error may be involved. This chain links TRBV7-7 with TRBJ2-4; 8 bases fit TRBD2. The germline V gene has CDR1 SSHAT and CDR2 FNYEAQ (reference sequence). CDR3 size: 18 residues. The CDR3 here is CASSLWTSLSVPKNIQYF. CDR3 DNA sequence: TGTGCTAGCAGCTTATGGACTAGCTTGTCTGTGCCCAAAAACATTCAGTACTTC.

The J gene is TRBJ2-7, the V gene TRBV6-1; D is uncertain. The germline V and J ends were trimmed by 6 bases and 0 bases, with 12 bases remaining between them. This CDR3 contains 14 residues. The V gene's germline CDR1 is MNHNS and CDR2 SASEGT. CDR3 coding DNA: TGTGCCAGCAGAGACCTGGGCTCCTCCTACGAGCAGTACTTC. Its protein product is CASRDLGSSYEQYF.

This sequence joins TRBV5-1 and TRBJ2-1; D perhaps matches TRBD1 (5 bases). Germline V gives CDR1 SGHRS, CDR2 YFSETQ. The V end lost 2 bases, the J end lost 0 bases, and 18 bases lay between the germline ends. The CDR3 runs 18 residues. The CDR3 sequence: CASSFRVGKVGSYNEQFF. Here the CDR3 DNA reads TGCGCCAGCAGCTTCAGGGTAGGTAAGGTGGGCTCCTACAATGAGCAGTTCTTC.

The chain uses TRBV6-5 and TRBJ2-7, with 15 bases that match TRBD2. Germline CDR1 MNHEY, CDR2 SVGAGI. CDR3 length: 16 residues. Trimming removed 0 bases from V and 7 bases from J; junction bases left unmatched: 4. CDR3 DNA sequence: TGTGCCAGCAGTTACTCGGGACTAGCGGGGGGCCGGGAGCAGTACTTC. Residues: CASSYSGLAGGREQYF.

This chain uses TRBV9 with TRBJ2-3; 9 bases line up with TRBD2. Germline V gene data show CDR1 as SGDLS and CDR2 as YYNGEE. J gave up 6 bases and V 1 base, and 12 bases lay outside the gene matches. The CDR3 length is 17 residues. In nucleotides, the CDR3 is TGTGCCAGCAGCGTACATCCGGGACTAGCTGTTTTGGATACGCAGTATTTT. It yields the protein CASSVHPGLAVLDTQYF.

The genes are TRBV5-3 and TRBJ1-2, with no clear D. TRBV5-3 is sorted into the ORF group, with uncertain function. The CDR3 runs 17 residues. Trimming removed 0 bases at V and 5 bases at J, with 20 bases between. CDR3 in amino acids: CARSLELRTRRGYGYTF. Written as DNA, the CDR3 is TGTGCCAGAAGCTTGGAACTCAGGACTCGGCGGGGATATGGCTACACCTTC.

In this sample, this clone turned up a few times. V gene TRBV5-1 combines with J gene TRBJ1-4; possibly TRBD1 for D (5 bases). The germline V gene has CDR1 SGHRS and CDR2 YFSETQ. CDR3 length: 13 amino acids. V was shortened by 5 bases and J by 3 bases, with 8 bases between the two germline ends. Written as DNA, the CDR3 is TGCGCCAGCAGGGCGGGGGCTAATGAAAAACTGTTTTTT. Its protein is CASRAGANEKLFF.

The chain employs TRBV7-3 and TRBJ1-1, with D maybe TRBD1 (6 bases). Germline V gene sequence: CDR1 SGHTA, CDR2 FQGTGA. The CDR3 runs to 15 residues. The V end lost 5 bases, the J end lost 3 bases, and 16 bases lay between the germline ends. The CDR3 region is CASSTHRDGDTEAFF. CDR3 in DNA: TGTGCCAGCAGCACTCACAGGGATGGGGACACTGAAGCTTTCTTT.

The chain recombines TRBV6-5 with TRBJ1-6; TRBD1 might be the D (5 bases). The CDR3 is made up of 12 amino acids. The germline CDR1 and CDR2 sequences are MNHEY and SVGAGI. V was clipped by 5 bases and J by 10 bases, with 9 bases between them. The CDR3 DNA reads as TGTGCCAGCAGTAACGCAGGGTCACCCCTCCACTTT. It encodes CASSNAGSPLHF.

V and J are TRBV19 and TRBJ1-1; TRBD1 agrees at 8 bases. With V trimmed by 8 bases and J by 0 bases, 5 bases remained unmatched. Germline V CDR1 and CDR2: LNHDA, SQIVND (reference sequence). The CDR3 runs 14 residues. The chain's CDR3 is CASVQGALNTEAFF. For the CDR3, the DNA is TGTGCCAGTGTTCAGGGGGCTTTGAACACTGAAGCTTTCTTT.

The V and J genes are TRBV2 and TRBJ2-5; 7 nucleotides agree with TRBD1. V dropped 6 bases and J dropped 5; count of bases not matched to a gene: 9. This CDR3 spans 14 amino acids. CDR1 SNHLY and CDR2 FYNNEI come from the germline V gene. The CDR3 DNA follows: TGTGCCAGCAGGATCGACAGGGTAGGGGAGACCCAGTACTTC. Translated: CASRIDRVGETQYF.

A single count supports this clone. J is TRBJ1-1 and V is TRBV20-1, with D possibly TRBD1 on 6 matching bases. The germline V gene has CDR1 DFQATT and CDR2 SNEGSKA (reference sequence). V lost 6 bases and J 10 bases, leaving 15 bases between the germline ends. The CDR3 covers 11 residues. The CDR3 region is CSARGGGAAFF. The CDR3 DNA follows: TGCAGTGCCCGGGGCGGGGGCGCAGCTTTCTTT.

This clone is a singleton in its sample. The CDR3 region is CASTTGHPAGELFF. The CDR3 nucleotides are TGTGCCAGCACCACGGGACACCCCGCCGGGGAGCTGTTTTTT. The chain couples TRBV7-9 to TRBJ2-2; D possibly corresponds to TRBD1 (6 bases). The CDR3 runs 14 residues. Germline CDR1 and CDR2: SEHNR and FQNEAQ (reference sequence). The ends were cut back, 7 bases at V and 6 bases at J, with 15 bases in the middle.

The chain couples TRBV6-5 to TRBJ1-1; D might be TRBD1 (6 bases). Germline V CDR1 and CDR2: MNHEY, SVGAGI. V was pared by 3 bases and J by 4 bases, with 9 bases between. CDR3 size: 13 residues. The CDR3 is CASSYQGRTEAFF. CDR3 nucleotides: TGTGCCAGCAGTTATCAGGGGCGCACTGAAGCTTTCTTT.

V gene TRBV7-2 combines with J gene TRBJ2-6; 10 bases map to TRBD2. The CDR3 loop spans 19 amino acids. Germline values: CDR1 SGHTA, CDR2 FQGNSA. V shed 4 bases and J 2 bases; nucleotides not matched to a gene: 11. The CDR3 DNA follows: TGTGCCAGCAGCTATCCGGGACTAGCGAGGTACGCTGGGGCCAACGTCCTGACTTTC. It yields the protein CASSYPGLARYAGANVLTF.

The V and J genes are TRBV7-6 and TRBJ2-3; TRBD2 aligns across 10 bases. In germline, CDR1 is SGHVS, CDR2 FNYEAQ. The CDR3 contains 17 residues. V shed 1 base and J 4 bases; nucleotides not matched to a gene: 8. The CDR3 sequence is CASSLGPAGGRSDTQYF. CDR3 DNA: TGTGCCAGCAGCTTAGGACCAGCGGGGGGGAGGTCAGATACGCAGTATTTT.

The gene calls are TRBV5-1 and TRBJ2-3; TRBD2 matches 8 bases. Per the germline V gene, CDR1 is SGHRS and CDR2 is YFSETQ. The CDR3 consists of 18 residues. After removal of 0 bases from V and 1 base from J, the junction contained 10 bases not matched to a gene. CDR3 loop: CASSLGNGGGRGTDTQYF. In nucleotides, the CDR3 is TGCGCCAGCAGCTTGGGAAACGGCGGGGGGCGGGGCACAGATACGCAGTATTTT.

This chain joins TRBV2 and TRBJ1-3, with D unclear. The germline V gene has CDR1 SNHLY and CDR2 FYNNEI. This CDR3 contains 14 residues. Trimming removed 0 bases at V and 4 bases at J, with 7 bases between. The CDR3: CASSEARGGNTIYF. CDR3 in DNA: TGTGCCAGCAGTGAAGCTCGAGGGGGAAACACCATATATTTT. The entire variable domain, with the rest obtained from reference TRBV2 and TRBJ1-3, is as follows: EPEVTQTPSHQVTQMGQEVILRCVPISNHLYFYWYRQILGQKVEFLVSFYNNEISEKSEIFDDQFSVERPDGSNFTLKIRSTKLEDSAMYFCASSEARGGNTIYFGEGSWLTVV.

J is TRBJ2-7 and V is TRBV4-3, with D perhaps matching TRBD1 (6 bases). The CDR3 length is 15 residues. Between the trimmed V and J ends, which lost 0 bases and 1 base, there was a span of 10 bases. The germline gives CDR1 LGHNA, CDR2 YSLEER. CDR3 sequence reads: CASSQDPGESYEQYF. Here the CDR3 DNA reads TGCGCCAGCAGCCAAGACCCAGGGGAGTCCTACGAGCAGTACTTC.

The chain joins TRBV9 to TRBJ1-4; D unresolved. This CDR3 is built from 15 residues. Trimming stripped 2 bases from V and 2 bases from J, with 10 bases between. The germline CDR1 and CDR2 sequences are SGDLS and YYNGEE. CDR3 loop: CASSVAGTTNEKLFF. CDR3 bases: TGTGCCAGCAGCGTTGCGGGAACTACTAATGAAAAACTGTTTTTT.

The rearrangement uses TRBV19 and TRBJ2-2; TRBD2 agrees at 9 bases. V was clipped by 4 bases and J by 1 base; unmatched bases: 1. Germline CDR1 is LNHDA and CDR2 is SQIVND (reference sequence). The CDR3 runs to 15 residues. The chain's CDR3 is CASSRRGGNTGELFF. CDR3 nucleotides: TGTGCCAGTAGTAGGCGGGGGGGGAACACCGGGGAGCTGTTTTTT.

The chain uses TRBV9 and TRBJ1-3; no clear D. Between the trimmed V and J ends, which lost 3 bases and 5 bases, there was a span of 6 bases. The germline V gene has CDR1 SGDLS and CDR2 YYNGEE. The CDR3 is 12 residues long. DNA for the CDR3: TGTGCCAGCAGCGGTGGCCGAAACACCATATATTTT. Translation: CASSGGRNTIYF.

The chain has TRBV7-9 and TRBJ2-3, with a tentative D call TRBD2 (5 bases). CDR1 is SEHNR and CDR2 is FQNEAQ in the germline V gene (reference sequence). V lost 6 bases and J lost 5, with 9 bases in between. The CDR3 consists of 12 residues. CDR3 DNA: TGTGCCAGCAGAAGGGAGCTAGATACGCAGTATTTT. Protein product: CASRRELDTQYF.

CDR3 nucleotide sequence: TGTGCCAGCAGTGAAGCGGACTTTAGAGTAGTAGTCAATCAGCCCCAGCATTTT. The encoded protein is CASSEADFRVVVNQPQHF. The rearrangement joins TRBV2 to TRBJ1-5; D uncertain. Germline V gene sequence: CDR1 SNHLY, CDR2 FYNNEI. The CDR3 contains 18 residues. The V and J ends lost 0 bases and 3 bases respectively, with 18 bases between them. The full variable domain, completed using reference TRBV2 and TRBJ1-5, is EPEVTQTPSHQVTQMGQEVILRCVPISNHLYFYWYRQILGQKVEFLVSFYNNEISEKSEIFDDQFSVERPDGSNFTLKIRSTKLEDSAMYFCASSEADFRVVVNQPQHFGDGTRLSIL.

This chain uses TRBV5-1 with TRBJ2-3; maybe TRBD1 (6 bases). In germline, CDR1 is SGHRS, CDR2 YFSETQ. Trimming took 4 bases from V and 2 from J, leaving 14 bases between them. The CDR3 runs to 15 residues. CDR3 region: CASSAVGAITDTQYF. The CDR3 region has the DNA TGCGCCAGCAGCGCCGTGGGGGCTATCACAGATACGCAGTATTTT.